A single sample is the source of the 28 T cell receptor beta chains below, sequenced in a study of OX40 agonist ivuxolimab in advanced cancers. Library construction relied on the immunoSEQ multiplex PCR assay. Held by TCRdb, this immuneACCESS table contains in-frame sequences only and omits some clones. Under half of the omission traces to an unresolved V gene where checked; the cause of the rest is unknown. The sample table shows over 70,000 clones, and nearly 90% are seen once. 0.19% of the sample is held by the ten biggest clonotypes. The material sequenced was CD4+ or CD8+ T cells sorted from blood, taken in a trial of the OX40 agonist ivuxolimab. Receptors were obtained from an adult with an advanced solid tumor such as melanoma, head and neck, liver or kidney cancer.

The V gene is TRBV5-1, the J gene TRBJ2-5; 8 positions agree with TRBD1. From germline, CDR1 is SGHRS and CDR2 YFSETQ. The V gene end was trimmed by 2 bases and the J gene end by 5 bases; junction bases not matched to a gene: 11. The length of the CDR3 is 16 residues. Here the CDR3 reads CASSLQIDRGGETQYF. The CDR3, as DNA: TGCGCCAGCAGCTTACAAATCGACAGGGGAGGTGAGACCCAGTACTTC.

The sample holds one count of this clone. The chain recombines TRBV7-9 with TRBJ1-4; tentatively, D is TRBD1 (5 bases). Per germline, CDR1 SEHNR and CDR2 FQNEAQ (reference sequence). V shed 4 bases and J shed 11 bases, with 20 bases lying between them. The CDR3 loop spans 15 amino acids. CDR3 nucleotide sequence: TGTGCCAGCAGCTCCCGAGGGGCAGTTTCCCCCAAACTGTTTTTT. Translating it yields CASSSRGAVSPKLFF.

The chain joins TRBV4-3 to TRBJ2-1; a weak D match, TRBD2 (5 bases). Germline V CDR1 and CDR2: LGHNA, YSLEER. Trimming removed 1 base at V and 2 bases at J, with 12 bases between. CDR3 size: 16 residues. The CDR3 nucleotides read TGCGCCAGCAGCCAAGTCACTAGGCCACCCTACAATGAGCAGTTCTTC. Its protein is CASSQVTRPPYNEQFF.

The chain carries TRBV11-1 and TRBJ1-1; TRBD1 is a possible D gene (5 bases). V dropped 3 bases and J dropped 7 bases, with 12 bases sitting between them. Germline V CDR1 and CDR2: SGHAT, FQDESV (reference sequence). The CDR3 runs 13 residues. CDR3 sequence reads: CASSFYRGLEAFF. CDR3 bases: TGTGCCAGCAGCTTCTATAGGGGCCTTGAAGCTTTCTTT.

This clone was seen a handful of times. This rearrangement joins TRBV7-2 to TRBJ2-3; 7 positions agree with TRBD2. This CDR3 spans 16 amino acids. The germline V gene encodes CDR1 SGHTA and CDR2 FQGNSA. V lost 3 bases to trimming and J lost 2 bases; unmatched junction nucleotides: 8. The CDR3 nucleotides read TGTGCCAGCAGCTTCTTCGGCGGGGGAATCACAGATACGCAGTATTTT. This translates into CASSFFGGGITDTQYF.

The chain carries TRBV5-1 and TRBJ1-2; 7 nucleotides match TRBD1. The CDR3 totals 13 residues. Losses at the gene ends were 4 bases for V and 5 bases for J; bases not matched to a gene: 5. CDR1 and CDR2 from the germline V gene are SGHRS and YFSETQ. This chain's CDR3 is CASSVTGSYGYTF. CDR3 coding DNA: TGCGCCAGCAGCGTGACAGGGTCGTATGGCTACACCTTC.

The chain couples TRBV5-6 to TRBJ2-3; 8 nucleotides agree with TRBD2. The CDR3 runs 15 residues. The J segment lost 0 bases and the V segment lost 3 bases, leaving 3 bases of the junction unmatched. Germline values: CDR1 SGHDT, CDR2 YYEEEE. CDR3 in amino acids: CASSSLAGSTDTQYF. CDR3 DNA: TGTGCCAGCAGCTCTTTAGCGGGGAGCACAGATACGCAGTATTTT.

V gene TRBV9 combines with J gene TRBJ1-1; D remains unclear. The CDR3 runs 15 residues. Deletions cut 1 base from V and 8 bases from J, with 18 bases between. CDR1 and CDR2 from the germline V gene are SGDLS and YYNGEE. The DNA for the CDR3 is TGTGCCAGCAGCGTAATTAGTTTAGGATTGGGGGAAGCTTTCTTT. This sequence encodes CASSVISLGLGEAFF.

The CDR3 loop reads CASSSSRDRGGDEQFF. As DNA, the CDR3 is TGTGCCAGCAGCTCGTCCCGGGACAGGGGTGGAGATGAGCAGTTCTTC. The genes are TRBV7-3 and TRBJ2-1, with 10 bases aligning to TRBD1. The CDR3 length is 16 residues. V shed 4 bases and J 8 bases; nucleotides not matched to a gene: 11. Germline CDR1 reads SGHTA; CDR2 reads FQGTGA.

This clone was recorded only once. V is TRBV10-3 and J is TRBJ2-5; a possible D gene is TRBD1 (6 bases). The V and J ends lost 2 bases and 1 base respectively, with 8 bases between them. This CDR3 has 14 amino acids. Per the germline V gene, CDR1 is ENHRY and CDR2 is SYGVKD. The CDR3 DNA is TGTGCCATCAGTGAGCGGGACACCCAAGAGACCCAGTACTTC. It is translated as CAISERDTQETQYF.

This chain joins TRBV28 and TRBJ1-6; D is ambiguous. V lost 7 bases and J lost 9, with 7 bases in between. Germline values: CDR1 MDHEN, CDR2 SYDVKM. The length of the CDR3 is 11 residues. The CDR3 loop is CASNRGSPLHF. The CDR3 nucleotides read TGTGCCAGCAACCGCGGTTCACCCCTCCACTTT.

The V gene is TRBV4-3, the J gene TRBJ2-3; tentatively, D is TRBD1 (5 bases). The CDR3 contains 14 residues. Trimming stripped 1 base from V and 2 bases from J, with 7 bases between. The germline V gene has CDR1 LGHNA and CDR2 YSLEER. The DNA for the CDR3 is TGCGCCAGCAGCCAAGGGGGCCCCACAGATACGCAGTATTTT. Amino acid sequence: CASSQGGPTDTQYF.

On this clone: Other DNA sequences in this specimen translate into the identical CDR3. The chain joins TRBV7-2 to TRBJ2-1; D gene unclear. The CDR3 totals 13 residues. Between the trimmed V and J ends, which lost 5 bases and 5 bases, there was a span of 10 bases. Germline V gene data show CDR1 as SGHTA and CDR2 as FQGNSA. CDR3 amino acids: CASSLDRDNEQFF. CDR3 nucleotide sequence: TGTGCCAGCAGCCTTGACCGAGACAATGAGCAGTTCTTC.

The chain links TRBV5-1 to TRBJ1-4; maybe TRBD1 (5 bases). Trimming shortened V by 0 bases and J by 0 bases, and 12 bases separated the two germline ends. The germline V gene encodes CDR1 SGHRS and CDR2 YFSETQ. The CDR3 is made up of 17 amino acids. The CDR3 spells CASSLVPGSSTNEKLFF. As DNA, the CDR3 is TGCGCCAGCAGCTTGGTACCAGGGTCTTCAACTAATGAAAAACTGTTTTTT.

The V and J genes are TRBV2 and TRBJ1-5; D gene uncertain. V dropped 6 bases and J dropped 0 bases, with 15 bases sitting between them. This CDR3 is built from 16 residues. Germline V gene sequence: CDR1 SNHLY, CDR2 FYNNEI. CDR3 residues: CASRSGKSNSNQPQHF. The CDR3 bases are TGTGCCAGCAGATCCGGGAAATCGAATAGCAATCAGCCCCAGCATTTT. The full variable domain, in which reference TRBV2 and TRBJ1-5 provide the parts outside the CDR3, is EPEVTQTPSHQVTQMGQEVILRCVPISNHLYFYWYRQILGQKVEFLVSFYNNEISEKSEIFDDQFSVERPDGSNFTLKIRSTKLEDSAMYFCASRSGKSNSNQPQHFGDGTRLSIL.

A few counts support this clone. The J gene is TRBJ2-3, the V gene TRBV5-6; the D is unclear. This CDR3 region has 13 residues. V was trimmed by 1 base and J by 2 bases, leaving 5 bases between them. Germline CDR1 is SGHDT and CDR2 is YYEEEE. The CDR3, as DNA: TGTGCCAGCAGCTTGTTTAACACAGATACGCAGTATTTT. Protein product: CASSLFNTDTQYF. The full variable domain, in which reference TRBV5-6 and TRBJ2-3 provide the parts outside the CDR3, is DAGVTQSPTHLIKTRGQQVTLRCSPKSGHDTVSWYQQALGQGPQFIFQYYEEEERQRGNFPDRFSGHQFPNYSSELNVNALLLGDSALYLCASSLFNTDTQYFGPGTRLTVL.

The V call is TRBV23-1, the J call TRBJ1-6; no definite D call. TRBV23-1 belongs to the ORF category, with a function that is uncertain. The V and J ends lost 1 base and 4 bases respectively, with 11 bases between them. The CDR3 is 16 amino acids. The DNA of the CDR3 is TGCGCCAGCAGTCAATGTCCGACGGAGTATAATTCACCCCTCCACTTT. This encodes CASSQCPTEYNSPLHF.

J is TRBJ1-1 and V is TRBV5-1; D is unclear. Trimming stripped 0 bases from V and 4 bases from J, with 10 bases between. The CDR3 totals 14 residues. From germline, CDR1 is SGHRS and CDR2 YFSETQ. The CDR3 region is CASSLDRGATEAFF. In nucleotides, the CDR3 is TGCGCCAGCAGCTTGGATCGGGGTGCCACTGAAGCTTTCTTT.

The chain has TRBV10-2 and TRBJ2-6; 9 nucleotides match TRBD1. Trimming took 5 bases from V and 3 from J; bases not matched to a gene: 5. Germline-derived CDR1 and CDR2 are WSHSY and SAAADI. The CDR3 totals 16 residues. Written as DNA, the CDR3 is TGCGCCAGCAGTCCGACAGGGGGGGATGGGGCCAACGTCCTGACTTTC. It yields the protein CASSPTGGDGANVLTF.

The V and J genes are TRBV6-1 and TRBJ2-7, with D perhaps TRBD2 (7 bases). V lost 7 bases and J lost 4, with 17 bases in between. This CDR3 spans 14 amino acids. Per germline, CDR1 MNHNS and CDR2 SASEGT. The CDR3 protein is CASNQGGVSYEQYF. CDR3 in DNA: TGTGCCAGCAACCAAGGGGGGGTTTCTTACGAGCAGTACTTC.

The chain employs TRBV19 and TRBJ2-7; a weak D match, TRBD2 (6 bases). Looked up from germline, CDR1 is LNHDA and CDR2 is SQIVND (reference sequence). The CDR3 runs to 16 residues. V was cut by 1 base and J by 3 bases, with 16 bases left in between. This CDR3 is CASSIGLGLASYEQYF. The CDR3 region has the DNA TGTGCCAGTAGTATAGGCCTTGGGCTAGCGAGCTACGAGCAGTACTTC.

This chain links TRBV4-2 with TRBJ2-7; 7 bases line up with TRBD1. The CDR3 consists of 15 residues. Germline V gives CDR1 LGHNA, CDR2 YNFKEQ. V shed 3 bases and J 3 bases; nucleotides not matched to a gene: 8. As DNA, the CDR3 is TGTGCCAGCAGCCAGCGACAGGGAAGTGGCTACGAGCAGTACTTC. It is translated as CASSQRQGSGYEQYF.

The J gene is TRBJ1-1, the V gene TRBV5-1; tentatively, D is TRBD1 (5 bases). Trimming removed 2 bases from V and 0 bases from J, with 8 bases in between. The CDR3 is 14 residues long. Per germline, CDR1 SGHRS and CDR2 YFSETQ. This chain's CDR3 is CASSLGVLNTEAFF. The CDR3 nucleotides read TGCGCCAGCAGCTTAGGGGTCTTGAACACTGAAGCTTTCTTT.

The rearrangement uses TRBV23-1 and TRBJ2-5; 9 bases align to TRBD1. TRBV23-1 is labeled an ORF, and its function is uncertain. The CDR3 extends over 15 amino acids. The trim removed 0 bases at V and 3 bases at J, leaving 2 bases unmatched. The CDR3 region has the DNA TGCGCCAGCAGTCAATCGGGACAGGGTGAAGAGACCCAGTACTTC. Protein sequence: CASSQSGQGEETQYF.

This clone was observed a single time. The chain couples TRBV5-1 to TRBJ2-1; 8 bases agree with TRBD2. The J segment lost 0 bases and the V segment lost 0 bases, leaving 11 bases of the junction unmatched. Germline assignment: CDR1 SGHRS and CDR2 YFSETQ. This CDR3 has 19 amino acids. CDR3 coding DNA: TGCGCCAGCAGCTTGGCCGTGGACGGGGGACTAGACTCCTACAATGAGCAGTTCTTC. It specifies CASSLAVDGGLDSYNEQFF.

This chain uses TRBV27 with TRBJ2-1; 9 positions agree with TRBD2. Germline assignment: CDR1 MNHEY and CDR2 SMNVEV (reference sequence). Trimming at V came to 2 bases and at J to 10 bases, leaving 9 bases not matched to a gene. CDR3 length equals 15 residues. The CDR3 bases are TGTGCCAGCAGTTTACGACTAGCGGCCTACATGGAGCAGTTCTTC. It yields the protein CASSLRLAAYMEQFF.

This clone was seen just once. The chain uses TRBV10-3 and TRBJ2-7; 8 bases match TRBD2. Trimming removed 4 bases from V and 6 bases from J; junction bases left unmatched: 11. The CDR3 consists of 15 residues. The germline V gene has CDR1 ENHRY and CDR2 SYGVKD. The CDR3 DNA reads TGTGCCATCAGTGGGGTAGCGGGAACTCATGGCGAGCAGTACTTC. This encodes CAISGVAGTHGEQYF.

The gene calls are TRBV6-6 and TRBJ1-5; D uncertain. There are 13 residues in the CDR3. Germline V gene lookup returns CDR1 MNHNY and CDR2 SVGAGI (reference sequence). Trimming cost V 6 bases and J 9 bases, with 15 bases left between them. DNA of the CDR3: TGTGCCAGCAGCCTTCAGAGAGCGCTGCCCCAGCATTTT. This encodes CASSLQRALPQHF.